Sequencing of this TCR beta chain was carried out in a study of Ad26.COV2.S vaccination and SARS-CoV-2 variants. At the level of the study: Donor got 5x10^10 or 1x10^11 viral particles of Ad26.COV2.S.

Only in-frame clones appear in the TCRdb table, and some are missing; sequencing was by immunoSEQ multiplex PCR. The sample carries about 350,000 clones, about 86% recorded once. Treatment given: some 20 received Ad26.COV2.S at low or high dose, single or two shots; 5 received placebo; per-sample allocation not given. It was on day 63 after the first vaccine or placebo injection that samples were taken. Germline CDR1 PRHDT, CDR2 FYEKMQ (reference sequence). The ends were cut back, 6 bases at V and 2 bases at J, with 13 bases in the middle. This CDR3 comprises 14 residues. This chain joins TRBV13 and TRBJ1-2, with unresolved D. The source material was peripheral blood, sampled in a trial of Ad26.COV2.S vaccine versus placebo. This sequence originates from a person aged 18-60 years who received the Ad26.COV2.S COVID-19 vaccine or a placebo. CDR3 protein: CASSQEGLNYGYTF. The CDR3 coding sequence is TGTGCCAGCAGTCAGGAGGGCCTAAACTATGGCTACACCTTC.